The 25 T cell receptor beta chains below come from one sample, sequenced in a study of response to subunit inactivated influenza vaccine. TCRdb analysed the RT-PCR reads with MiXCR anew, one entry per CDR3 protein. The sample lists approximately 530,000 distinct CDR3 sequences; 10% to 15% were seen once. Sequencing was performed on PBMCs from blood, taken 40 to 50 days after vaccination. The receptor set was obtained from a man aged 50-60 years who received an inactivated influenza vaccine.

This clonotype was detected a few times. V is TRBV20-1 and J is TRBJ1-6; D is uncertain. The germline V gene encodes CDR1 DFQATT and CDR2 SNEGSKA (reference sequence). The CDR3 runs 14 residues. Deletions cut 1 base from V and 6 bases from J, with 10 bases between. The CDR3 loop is CSARGGIFNSPLHF. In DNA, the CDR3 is TGCAGTGCTAGAGGGGGAATATTTAATTCACCCCTCCACTTT.

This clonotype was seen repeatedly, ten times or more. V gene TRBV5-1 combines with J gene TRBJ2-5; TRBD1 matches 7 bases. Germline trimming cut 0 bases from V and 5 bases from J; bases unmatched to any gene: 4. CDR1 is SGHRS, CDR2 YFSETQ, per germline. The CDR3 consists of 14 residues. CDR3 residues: CASSLGQGRETQYF. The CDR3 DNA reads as TGCGCCAGCAGCTTGGGACAGGGTCGGGAGACCCAGTACTTC.

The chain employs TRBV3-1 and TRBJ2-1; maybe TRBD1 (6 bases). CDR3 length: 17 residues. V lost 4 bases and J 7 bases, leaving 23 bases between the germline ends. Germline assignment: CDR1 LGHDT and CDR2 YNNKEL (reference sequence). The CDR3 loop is CASSLTLLVRGWNEQFF. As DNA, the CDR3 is TGTGCCAGCAGCCTAACTCTACTAGTCAGGGGATGGAATGAGCAGTTCTTC.

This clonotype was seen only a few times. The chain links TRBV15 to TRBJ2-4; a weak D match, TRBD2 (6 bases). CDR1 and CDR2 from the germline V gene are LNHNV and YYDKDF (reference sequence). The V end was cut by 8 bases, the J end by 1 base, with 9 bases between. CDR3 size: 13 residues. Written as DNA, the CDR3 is TGTGCCACCGGGGGGTATGCCAAAAACATTCAGTACTTC. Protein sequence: CATGGYAKNIQYF.

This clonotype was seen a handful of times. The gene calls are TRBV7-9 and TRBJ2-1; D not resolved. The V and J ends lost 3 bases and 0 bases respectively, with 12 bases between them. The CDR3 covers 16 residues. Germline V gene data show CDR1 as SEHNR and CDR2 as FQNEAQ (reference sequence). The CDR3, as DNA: TGTGCCAGCAGCTTCCCCCTAGAGCGCTCCTACAATGAGCAGTTCTTC. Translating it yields CASSFPLERSYNEQFF.

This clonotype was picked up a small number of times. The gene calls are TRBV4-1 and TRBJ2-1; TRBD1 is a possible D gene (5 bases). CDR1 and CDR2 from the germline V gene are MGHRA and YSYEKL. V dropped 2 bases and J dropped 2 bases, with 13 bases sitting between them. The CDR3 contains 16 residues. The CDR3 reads CASSQPARATYNEQFF. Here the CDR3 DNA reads TGCGCCAGCAGCCAACCGGCCAGGGCTACCTACAATGAGCAGTTCTTC.

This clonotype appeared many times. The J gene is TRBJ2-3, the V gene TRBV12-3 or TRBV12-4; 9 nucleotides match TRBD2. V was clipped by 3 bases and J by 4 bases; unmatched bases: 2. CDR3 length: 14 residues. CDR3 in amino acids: CASSLLAGSDTQYF. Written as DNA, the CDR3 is TGTGCCAGCAGTTTGCTAGCGGGGTCAGATACGCAGTATTTT.

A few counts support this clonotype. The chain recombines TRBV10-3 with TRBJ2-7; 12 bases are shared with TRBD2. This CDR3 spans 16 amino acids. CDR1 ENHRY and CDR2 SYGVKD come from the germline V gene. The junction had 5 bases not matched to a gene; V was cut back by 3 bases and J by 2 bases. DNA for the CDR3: TGTGCCATCAGTGAAATACCTAGCGGGGGGGCCTACGAGCAGTACTTC. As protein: CAISEIPSGGAYEQYF.

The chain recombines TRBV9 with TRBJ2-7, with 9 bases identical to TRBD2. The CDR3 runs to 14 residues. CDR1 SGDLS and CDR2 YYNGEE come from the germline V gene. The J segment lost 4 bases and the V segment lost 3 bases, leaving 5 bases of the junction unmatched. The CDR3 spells CASSERGEGYEQYF. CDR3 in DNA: TGTGCCAGCAGCGAGCGGGGGGAGGGGTACGAGCAGTACTTC.

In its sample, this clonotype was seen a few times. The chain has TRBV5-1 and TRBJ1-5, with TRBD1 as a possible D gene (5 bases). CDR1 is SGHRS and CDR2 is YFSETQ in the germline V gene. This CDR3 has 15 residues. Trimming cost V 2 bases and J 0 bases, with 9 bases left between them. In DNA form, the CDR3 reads TGCGCCAGCAGCTTAGGGGATTCTAGCAATCAGCCCCAGCATTTT. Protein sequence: CASSLGDSSNQPQHF.

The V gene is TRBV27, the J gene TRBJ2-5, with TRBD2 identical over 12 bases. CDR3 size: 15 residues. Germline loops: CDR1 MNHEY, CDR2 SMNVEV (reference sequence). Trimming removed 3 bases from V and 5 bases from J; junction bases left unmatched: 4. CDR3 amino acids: CASSFRTSGVETQYF. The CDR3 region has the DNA TGTGCCAGCAGTTTTCGGACTAGCGGGGTGGAGACCCAGTACTTC.

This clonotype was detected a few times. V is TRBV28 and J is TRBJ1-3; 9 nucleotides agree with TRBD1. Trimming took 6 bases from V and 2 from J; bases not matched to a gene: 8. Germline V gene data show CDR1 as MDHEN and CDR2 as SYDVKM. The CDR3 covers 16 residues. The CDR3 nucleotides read TGTGCCAGCAGCCTAAGGGGACAGGGACCTGGAAACACCATATATTTT. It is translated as CASSLRGQGPGNTIYF. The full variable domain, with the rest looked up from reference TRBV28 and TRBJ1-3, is DVKVTQSSRYLVKRTGEKVFLECVQDMDHENMFWYRQDPGLGLRLIYFSYDVKMKEKGDIPEGYSVSREKKERFSLILESASTNQTSMYLCASSLRGQGPGNTIYFGEGSWLTVV.

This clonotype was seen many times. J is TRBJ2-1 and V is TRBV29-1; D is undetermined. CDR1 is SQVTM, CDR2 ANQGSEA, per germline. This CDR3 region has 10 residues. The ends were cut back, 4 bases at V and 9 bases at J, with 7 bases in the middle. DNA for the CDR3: TGCAGCGTTGCTCTGGGTGAGCAGTTCTTC. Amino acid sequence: CSVALGEQFF.

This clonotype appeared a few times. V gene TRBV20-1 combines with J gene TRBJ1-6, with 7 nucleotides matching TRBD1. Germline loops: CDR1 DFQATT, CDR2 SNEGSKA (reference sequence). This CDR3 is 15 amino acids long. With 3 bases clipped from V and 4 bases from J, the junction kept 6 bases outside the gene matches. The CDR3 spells CSASQGEKYNSPLHF. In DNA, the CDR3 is TGCAGTGCTAGCCAGGGGGAGAAATATAATTCACCCCTCCACTTT.

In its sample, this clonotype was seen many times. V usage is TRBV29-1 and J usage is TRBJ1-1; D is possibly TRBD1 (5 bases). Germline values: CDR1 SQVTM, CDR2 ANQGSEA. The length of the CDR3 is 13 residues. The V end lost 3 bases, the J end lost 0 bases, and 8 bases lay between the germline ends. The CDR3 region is CSVEETVNTEAFF. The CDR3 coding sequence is TGCAGCGTTGAGGAGACAGTGAACACTGAAGCTTTCTTT.

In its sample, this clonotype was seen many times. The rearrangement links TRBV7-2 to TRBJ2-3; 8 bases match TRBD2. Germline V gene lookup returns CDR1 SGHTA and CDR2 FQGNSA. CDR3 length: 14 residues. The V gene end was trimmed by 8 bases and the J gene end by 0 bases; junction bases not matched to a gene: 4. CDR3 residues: CASGLAGSTDTQYF. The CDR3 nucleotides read TGTGCCAGCGGCCTAGCGGGCAGCACAGATACGCAGTATTTT.

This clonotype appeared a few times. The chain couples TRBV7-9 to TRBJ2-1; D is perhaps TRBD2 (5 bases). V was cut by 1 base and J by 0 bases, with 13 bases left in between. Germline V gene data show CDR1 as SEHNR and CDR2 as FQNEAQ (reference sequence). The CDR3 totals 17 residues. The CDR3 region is CASSLGRRWGSYNEQFF. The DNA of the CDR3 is TGTGCCAGCAGCTTAGGGAGGAGGTGGGGCTCCTACAATGAGCAGTTCTTC.

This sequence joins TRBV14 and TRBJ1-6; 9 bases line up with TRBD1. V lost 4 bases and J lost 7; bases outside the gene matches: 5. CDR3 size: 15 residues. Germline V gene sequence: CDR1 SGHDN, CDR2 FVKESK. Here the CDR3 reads CASSRNRGQNSPLHF. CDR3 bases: TGTGCCAGCAGCCGGAACAGGGGGCAGAATTCACCCCTCCACTTT.

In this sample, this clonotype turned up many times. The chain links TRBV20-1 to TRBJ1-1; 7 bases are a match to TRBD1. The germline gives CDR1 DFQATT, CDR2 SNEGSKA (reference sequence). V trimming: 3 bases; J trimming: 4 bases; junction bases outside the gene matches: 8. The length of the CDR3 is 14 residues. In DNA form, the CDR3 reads TGCAGTGCTAGTAGGGATACAGGGGCCACTGAAGCTTTCTTT. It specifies CSASRDTGATEAFF.

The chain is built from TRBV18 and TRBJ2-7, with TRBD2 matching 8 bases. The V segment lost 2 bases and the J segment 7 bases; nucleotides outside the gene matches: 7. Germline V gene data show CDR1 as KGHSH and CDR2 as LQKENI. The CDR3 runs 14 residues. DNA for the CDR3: TGTGCCAGCTCACCAGGCGGGAGGATTGGAGAGCAGTACTTC. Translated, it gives CASSPGGRIGEQYF.

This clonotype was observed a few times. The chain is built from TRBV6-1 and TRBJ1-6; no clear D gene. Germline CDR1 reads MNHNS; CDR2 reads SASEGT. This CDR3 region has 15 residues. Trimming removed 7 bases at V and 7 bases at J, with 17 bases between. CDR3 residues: CASTPSVQLNSPLHF. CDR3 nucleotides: TGTGCCAGCACCCCAAGTGTTCAGCTGAATTCACCCCTCCACTTT.

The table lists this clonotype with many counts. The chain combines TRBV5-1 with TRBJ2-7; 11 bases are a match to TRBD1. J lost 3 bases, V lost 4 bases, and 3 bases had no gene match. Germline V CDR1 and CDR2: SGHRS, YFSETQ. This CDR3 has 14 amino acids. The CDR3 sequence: CASSVGQGDYEQYF. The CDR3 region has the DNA TGCGCCAGCAGCGTGGGACAGGGGGACTACGAGCAGTACTTC.

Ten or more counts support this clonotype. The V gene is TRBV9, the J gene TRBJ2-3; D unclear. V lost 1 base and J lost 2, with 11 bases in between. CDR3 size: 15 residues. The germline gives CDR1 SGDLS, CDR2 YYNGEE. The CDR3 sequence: CASSVSMGFTDTQYF. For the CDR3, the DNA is TGTGCCAGCAGCGTATCTATGGGATTCACAGATACGCAGTATTTT.

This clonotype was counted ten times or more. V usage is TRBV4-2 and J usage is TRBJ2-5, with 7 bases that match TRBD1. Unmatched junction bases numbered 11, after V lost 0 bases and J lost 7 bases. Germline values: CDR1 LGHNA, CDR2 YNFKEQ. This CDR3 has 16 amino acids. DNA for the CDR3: TGTGCCAGCAGCCAAGATAGAGCGACAGGGAGAACGACCCAGTACTTC. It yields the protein CASSQDRATGRTTQYF.

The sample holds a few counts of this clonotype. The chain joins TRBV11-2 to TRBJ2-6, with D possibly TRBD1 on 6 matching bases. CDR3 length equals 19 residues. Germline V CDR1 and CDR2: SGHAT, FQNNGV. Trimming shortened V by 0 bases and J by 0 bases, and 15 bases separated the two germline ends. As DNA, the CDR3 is TGTGCCAGCAGCTTAGAGGGACACGCGACAATCTCTGGGGCCAACGTCCTGACTTTC. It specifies CASSLEGHATISGANVLTF.